A selection of T cell receptor beta chains follows, all from one sample in a study. One entry per CDR3 protein results from TCRdb running MiXCR on the RT-PCR reads. This table holds more than 600,000 distinct CDR3 sequences, approximately 15% found once. Sample: memory CD4+ T cells from blood. These receptors all stem from a female donor in good health, serving as a healthy control. The CDR3 runs from the conserved cysteine through the conserved F or W. Each record gives: CDR3 protein, CDR3 DNA, J gene, clone size, V gene, D gene. The D gene is left open where the match is weak. For some rows the clone size is stated as once, few or many, or as a class when expanded; others skip it.

CDR3aa: CASRPGRLRDRENEQFF; CDR3nt: TGTGCCAGCAGACCGGGGCGTCTCCGGGACAGGGAGAATGAGCAGTTCTTC; j_gene: TRBJ2-1; abundance: many; v_gene: TRBV7-2; d_gene: TRBD1
CDR3aa: CASSQKQGAATFF; CDR3nt: TGTGCCAGCAGTCAAAAACAGGGGGCGGCAACTTTCTTT; j_gene: TRBJ1-1; abundance: -; v_gene: TRBV25-1; d_gene: TRBD1
CDR3aa: CASSKGTNEETQYF; CDR3nt: TGCGCCAGCAGCAAGGGGACAAACGAGGAGACCCAGTACTTC; j_gene: TRBJ2-5; abundance: -; v_gene: TRBV5-1; d_gene: -
CDR3aa: CASSLEQAQAFF; CDR3nt: TGTGCCAGCAGTTTAGAACAGGCACAAGCTTTCTTT; j_gene: TRBJ1-1; abundance: -; v_gene: TRBV28; d_gene: -
CDR3aa: CASSYAPGQPQHF; CDR3nt: TGTGCCAGCAGTTATGCTCCTGGACAGCCCCAGCATTTT; j_gene: TRBJ1-5; abundance: many; v_gene: TRBV6-2/TRBV6-3; d_gene: -
CDR3aa: CSARPQQETQYF; CDR3nt: TGCAGTGCTAGACCCCAGCAAGAGACCCAGTACTTC; j_gene: TRBJ2-5; abundance: -; v_gene: TRBV20-1; d_gene: -
CDR3aa: CSAKGGRWNQPQHF; CDR3nt: TGCAGTGCTAAAGGGGGCAGGTGGAATCAGCCCCAGCATTTT; j_gene: TRBJ1-5; abundance: -; v_gene: TRBV20-1; d_gene: TRBD1
CDR3aa: CASSWTRTTYEQYF; CDR3nt: TGCGCCAGCAGCTGGACAAGGACGACGTACGAGCAGTACTTC; j_gene: TRBJ2-7; abundance: many; v_gene: TRBV5-1; d_gene: -
CDR3aa: CASTNPSANYGYTF; CDR3nt: TGCGCCAGCACTAACCCCTCTGCCAACTATGGCTACACCTTC; j_gene: TRBJ1-2; abundance: many; v_gene: TRBV5-1; d_gene: -
CDR3aa: CASSQGPGSSYEQYF; CDR3nt: TGTGCCAGCAGCCAAGGGCCGGGTAGCTCCTACGAGCAGTACTTC; j_gene: TRBJ2-7; abundance: many; v_gene: TRBV4-2; d_gene: -
CDR3aa: CASSLDQGGSYNEQFF; CDR3nt: TGTGCCAGCAGCTTAGATCAGGGGGGCTCCTACAATGAGCAGTTCTTC; j_gene: TRBJ2-1; abundance: -; v_gene: TRBV11-2; d_gene: -
CDR3aa: CASSLGTGTRAYEQYF; CDR3nt: TGTGCCAGCAGCCTGGGGACCGGGACTAGAGCCTACGAGCAGTACTTC; j_gene: TRBJ2-7; abundance: many; v_gene: TRBV5-5; d_gene: TRBD2
CDR3aa: CASSYADIQYF; CDR3nt: TGTGCCAGCAGTTACGCGGACATTCAGTACTTC; j_gene: TRBJ2-4; abundance: many; v_gene: TRBV6-2/TRBV6-3; d_gene: -
CDR3aa: CASSSNRGGSFF; CDR3nt: TGTGCCAGCAGCTCAAACCGCGGGGGGTCGTTTTTT; j_gene: TRBJ2-2; abundance: many; v_gene: TRBV28; d_gene: TRBD2
CDR3aa: CASRADPLQQYF; CDR3nt: TGTGCCAGCAGGGCGGACCCTCTGCAGCAGTACTTC; j_gene: TRBJ2-7; abundance: -; v_gene: TRBV25-1; d_gene: -
CDR3aa: CSARLDRADSPLHF; CDR3nt: TGCAGTGCTAGATTAGACAGGGCGGATTCACCCCTCCACTTT; j_gene: TRBJ1-6; abundance: -; v_gene: TRBV20-1; d_gene: TRBD1
CDR3aa: CASSELPSRNEQFF; CDR3nt: TGTGCCAGCAGTGAACTCCCGTCCCGGAATGAGCAGTTCTTC; j_gene: TRBJ2-1; abundance: -; v_gene: TRBV6-1; d_gene: -
CDR3aa: CSATGLASGDTQYF; CDR3nt: TGCAGTGCTACCGGGCTAGCGAGTGGAGATACGCAGTATTTT; j_gene: TRBJ2-3; abundance: few; v_gene: TRBV20-1; d_gene: -
CDR3aa: CSARDLTVYGYTF; CDR3nt: TGCAGTGCTAGAGATCTTACAGTCTATGGCTACACCTTC; j_gene: TRBJ1-2; abundance: -; v_gene: TRBV20-1; d_gene: -
CDR3aa: CSAREPVRPDTQYF; CDR3nt: TGCAGTGCTAGAGAGCCAGTGCGTCCAGATACGCAGTATTTT; j_gene: TRBJ2-3; abundance: few; v_gene: TRBV20-1; d_gene: -
CDR3aa: CSASGQGANTEAFF; CDR3nt: TGCAGTGCAAGCGGTCAGGGGGCGAACACTGAAGCTTTCTTT; j_gene: TRBJ1-1; abundance: few; v_gene: TRBV20-1; d_gene: TRBD1
CDR3aa: CASSSQGHAYYEQYF; CDR3nt: TGTGCCAGCTCATCCCAGGGGCATGCCTACTACGAGCAGTACTTC; j_gene: TRBJ2-7; abundance: -; v_gene: TRBV18; d_gene: -
CDR3aa: CAIQGNYEQYF; CDR3nt: TGTGCCATCCAGGGGAACTACGAGCAGTACTTC; j_gene: TRBJ2-7; abundance: -; v_gene: TRBV28; d_gene: -
CDR3aa: CASSRHQGTEAFF; CDR3nt: TGTGCCAGCAGCCGCCATCAGGGCACTGAAGCTTTCTTT; j_gene: TRBJ1-1; abundance: -; v_gene: TRBV5-8; d_gene: -
CDR3aa: CASSSRSTGLGAYNEQFF; CDR3nt: TGCGCCAGCAGCTCCCGGAGTACAGGGCTCGGGGCCTACAATGAGCAGTTCTTC; j_gene: TRBJ2-1; abundance: many; v_gene: TRBV5-1; d_gene: -
CDR3aa: CASSLGLAGDETQYF; CDR3nt: TGCGCCAGCAGCTTGGGGCTAGCGGGAGATGAGACCCAGTACTTC; j_gene: TRBJ2-5; abundance: many; v_gene: TRBV5-1; d_gene: TRBD2
CDR3aa: CASSASGTATWEQYF; CDR3nt: TGTGCCAGCAGCGCTTCCGGGACAGCTACGTGGGAGCAGTACTTC; j_gene: TRBJ2-7; abundance: -; v_gene: TRBV7-8; d_gene: TRBD1
CDR3aa: CSARIRRVQETQYF; CDR3nt: TGCAGTGCTAGAATTCGACGAGTCCAAGAGACCCAGTACTTC; j_gene: TRBJ2-5; abundance: few; v_gene: TRBV20-1; d_gene: -
CDR3aa: CSASGTGDGEQYF; CDR3nt: TGCAGCGCCAGCGGGACAGGGGACGGCGAGCAGTACTTC; j_gene: TRBJ2-7; abundance: many; v_gene: TRBV29-1; d_gene: TRBD1
CDR3aa: CASSQLQQGDTQYF; CDR3nt: TGCGCCAGCAGCCAACTACAACAGGGAGATACGCAGTATTTT; j_gene: TRBJ2-3; abundance: many; v_gene: TRBV4-3; d_gene: -
CDR3aa: CSARVGLYTNNEQFF; CDR3nt: TGCAGTGCTAGAGTGGGGCTATATACTAACAATGAGCAGTTCTTC; j_gene: TRBJ2-1; abundance: few; v_gene: TRBV20-1; d_gene: -
CDR3aa: CASSRSVGGDTDTQYF; CDR3nt: TGCGCCAGCAGCCGTTCCGTTGGCGGGGACACAGATACGCAGTATTTT; j_gene: TRBJ2-3; abundance: -; v_gene: TRBV5-1; d_gene: -